These 27 T cell receptor beta chains originate from one sample sequenced in a study of blood T cell repertoires in COVID-19. Only in-frame clones appear in the TCRdb table, and some are missing; sequencing was by immunoSEQ multiplex PCR. The table has roughly 140,000 clones, 81% seen once; the top ten hold 7% to 10%. Sequencing was carried out using peripheral blood. Source of these receptors: a human donor with acute or convalescent COVID-19. The donor label of this sample is uncertain.

The chain carries TRBV4-1 and TRBJ2-7; 7 positions match TRBD1. Looked up from germline, CDR1 is MGHRA and CDR2 is YSYEKL. The CDR3 consists of 16 residues. V was clipped by 2 bases and J by 0 bases; unmatched bases: 7. The CDR3 nucleotides read TGCGCCAGCAGCCAAAGCGACAGGGTAGGCTCCTACGAGCAGTACTTC. The encoded protein is CASSQSDRVGSYEQYF.

The rearrangement joins TRBV5-1 to TRBJ2-5, with D possibly being TRBD1 (5 bases). The CDR3 loop spans 14 amino acids. Germline CDR1 is SGHRS and CDR2 is YFSETQ. Trimming took off 3 bases at V and 2 bases at J, with 11 bases between the two ends. The CDR3 reads CASSSLDSQETQYF. Written as DNA, the CDR3 is TGCGCCAGCAGCTCCTTAGACAGTCAAGAGACCCAGTACTTC.

This clone appeared a few times. CDR3 sequence (DNA): TGTGCCAGCAGCTCCGACGGGTATAGCAATCAGCCCCAGCATTTT. Translation: CASSSDGYSNQPQHF. The V call is TRBV7-2, the J call TRBJ1-5; D not resolved. Trimming cost V 4 bases and J 0 bases, with 10 bases left between them. The CDR3 consists of 15 residues. CDR1 is SGHTA and CDR2 is FQGNSA in the germline V gene.

This chain connects TRBV7-2 to TRBJ2-1, with 8 bases identical to TRBD1. Germline V lookup: CDR1 SGHTA, CDR2 FQGNSA. This CDR3 is built from 17 residues. After removal of 4 bases from V and 9 bases from J, the junction contained 17 bases not matched to a gene. CDR3 sequence: CASSSPGVRGRKGEQFF. CDR3 DNA: TGTGCCAGCAGCTCCCCGGGGGTCAGGGGGCGAAAGGGTGAGCAGTTCTTC.

The CDR3, as DNA: TGTGCCTCTGACGGGACTCTTTCACCCCTCCACTTT. Protein: CASDGTLSPLHF. The chain combines TRBV30 with TRBJ1-6; possibly TRBD1 for D (5 bases). From germline, CDR1 is GTSNPN and CDR2 SVGIG (reference sequence). The CDR3 runs to 12 residues. V was pared by 7 bases and J by 9 bases, with 13 bases between.

This sequence joins TRBV14 and TRBJ2-7; TRBD1 matches 7 bases. Looked up from germline, CDR1 is SGHDN and CDR2 is FVKESK. This CDR3 is built from 13 residues. V lost 4 bases to trimming and J lost 7 bases; unmatched junction nucleotides: 7. CDR3 region: CASSPKGAREQYV. As DNA, the CDR3 is TGTGCCAGCAGCCCAAAGGGGGCCAGGGAGCAGTACGTC.

This clone was seen a handful of times. This rearrangement joins TRBV19 to TRBJ2-1; TRBD1 might be the D (5 bases). Trimming cost V 6 bases and J 8 bases, with 14 bases left between them. CDR1 LNHDA and CDR2 SQIVND come from the germline V gene (reference sequence). The CDR3 is 13 amino acids. CDR3 residues: CASSRTQGDEQFF. CDR3 sequence (DNA): TGTGCCAGTAGCCGGACACAAGGCGATGAGCAGTTCTTC.

The V and J genes are TRBV5-1 and TRBJ2-1; possibly TRBD1 for D (7 bases). Trimming removed 3 bases from V and 6 bases from J, with 10 bases in between. Germline V gene data show CDR1 as SGHRS and CDR2 as YFSETQ. This CDR3 is built from 13 residues. The CDR3 sequence is CASSSQGGNEQFF. The CDR3 DNA follows: TGCGCCAGCAGCTCTCAGGGGGGCAATGAGCAGTTCTTC. Full variable domain (outside the CDR3, taken from reference TRBV5-1 and TRBJ2-1): KAGVTQTPRYLIKTRGQQVTLSCSPISGHRSVSWYQQTPGQGLQFLFEYFSETQRNKGNFPGRFSGRQFSNSRSEMNVSTLELGDSALYLCASSSQGGNEQFFGPGTRLTVL.

The CDR3 coding sequence is TGTGCCAGCAGCCCATCTGGGGACAAGTGGTCCCACGAGCAGTACTTC. The encoded protein is CASSPSGDKWSHEQYF. The rearrangement joins TRBV7-2 to TRBJ2-7; perhaps TRBD1 as D (6 bases). V was trimmed by 5 bases and J by 5 bases, leaving 22 bases between them. Germline CDR1 SGHTA, CDR2 FQGNSA. The length of the CDR3 is 16 residues.

This clone has just one count. The V and J genes are TRBV4-1 and TRBJ1-4, with D unclear. V was shortened by 0 bases and J by 11 bases, with 10 bases between the two germline ends. Germline V gene data show CDR1 as MGHRA and CDR2 as YSYEKL. The CDR3 loop spans 13 amino acids. The CDR3 region has the DNA TGCGCCAGCAGCCAAGAAAGTCCGGGGAAACTGTTTTTT. Translating gives CASSQESPGKLFF.

This rearrangement joins TRBV10-3 to TRBJ2-3; 11 positions match TRBD2. Trimming cost V 5 bases and J 2 bases; bases outside gene matches: 6. Germline V gene data show CDR1 as ENHRY and CDR2 as SYGVKD. The CDR3 has 16 residues. The chain's CDR3 is CAISSGTSGHTDTQYF. The CDR3 DNA sequence: TGTGCCATCAGTTCCGGGACTAGCGGACACACAGATACGCAGTATTTT.

The rearrangement joins TRBV24-1 to TRBJ2-3; a possible D gene is TRBD1 (6 bases). The CDR3 runs to 14 residues. The germline V and J ends were trimmed by 7 bases and 1 base, with 11 bases remaining between them. Looked up from germline, CDR1 is KGHDR and CDR2 is SFDVKD. The CDR3 bases are TGTGCCACCAGCGAGGCAGGGGGCACAGATACGCAGTATTTT. This encodes CATSEAGGTDTQYF.

This clone was observed once. This chain uses TRBV12-3 or TRBV12-4 with TRBJ1-5; tentative D call: TRBD1 (5 bases). The CDR3 length is 11 residues. V lost 5 bases, J lost 7 bases, and 6 bases lay in between. The CDR3 nucleotides are TGTGCCAGCAGTGGGGGGCAGCCCCAGCATTTT. Translating it yields CASSGGQPQHF.

J is TRBJ1-3 and V is TRBV5-1, with 10 bases identical to TRBD1. The CDR3 extends over 15 amino acids. CDR1 is SGHRS, CDR2 YFSETQ, per germline. V lost 4 bases, J lost 4 bases, and 5 bases stayed unmatched. CDR3 DNA sequence: TGCGCCAGCAGCCCCGACAGGGGGCGAGGAAACACCATATATTTT. Protein sequence: CASSPDRGRGNTIYF.

This rearrangement joins TRBV7-9 to TRBJ2-5, with 10 bases fitting TRBD2. Germline CDR1 is SEHNR and CDR2 is FQNEAQ (reference sequence). The CDR3 extends over 17 amino acids. V lost 5 bases, J lost 5 bases, and 14 bases stayed unmatched. The CDR3 sequence is CASSIGLAAAPGETQYF. CDR3 nucleotides: TGTGCCAGCAGCATAGGACTAGCGGCGGCCCCGGGGGAGACCCAGTACTTC.

The chain joins TRBV7-9 to TRBJ2-7, with 12 bases lining up with TRBD2. Looked up from germline, CDR1 is SEHNR and CDR2 is FQNEAQ (reference sequence). The CDR3 runs to 15 residues. Unmatched junction bases numbered 1, after V lost 1 base and J lost 3 bases. DNA for the CDR3: TGTGCCAGCAGCTTAGGGGGACTAGCGGGCTACGAGCAGTACTTC. Residues: CASSLGGLAGYEQYF.

The rearrangement uses TRBV6-5 and TRBJ1-1; D may be TRBD1 (5 bases). Trimming removed 5 bases from V and 5 bases from J, with 12 bases in between. Germline assignment: CDR1 MNHEY and CDR2 SVGAGI. The CDR3 is 13 residues long. CDR3 DNA sequence: TGTGCCAGCAGTCCTAGGGGCGTGACTGAAGCTTTCTTT. Its protein is CASSPRGVTEAFF.

This sequence joins TRBV5-1 and TRBJ2-7; possibly TRBD1 for D (5 bases). With 4 bases removed from V and 1 base from J, the gap between germline ends came to 12 bases. CDR1 SGHRS and CDR2 YFSETQ come from the germline V gene. This CDR3 has 14 amino acids. CDR3 amino acids: CASSPWTKSYEQYF. The CDR3 region has the DNA TGCGCCAGCAGCCCCTGGACAAAATCCTACGAGCAGTACTTC.

The chain carries TRBV9 and TRBJ2-5; TRBD2 agrees at 12 bases. The V gene end was trimmed by 2 bases and the J gene end by 1 base; junction bases not matched to a gene: 6. Per the germline V gene, CDR1 is SGDLS and CDR2 is YYNGEE. CDR3 length: 17 amino acids. In DNA, the CDR3 is TGTGCCAGCAGCGTGGGAGGACTAGCGGGGTTCCAAGAGACCCAGTACTTC. Its protein product is CASSVGGLAGFQETQYF.

In its sample, this clone was seen many times. This chain links TRBV6-5 with TRBJ1-3, with unresolved D. V was trimmed by 7 bases and J by 4 bases, leaving 11 bases between them. Per germline, CDR1 MNHEY and CDR2 SVGAGI. The CDR3 totals 13 residues. The DNA of the CDR3 is TGTGCCAGCATCTCCCCCCGGGGAAACACCATATATTTT. This gives the protein CASISPRGNTIYF.

The count of this clone is one. The chain is built from TRBV19 and TRBJ2-7; possible D gene TRBD1, 5 bases. Germline loops: CDR1 LNHDA, CDR2 SQIVND (reference sequence). With 5 bases removed from V and 1 base from J, the gap between germline ends came to 9 bases. The CDR3 runs to 13 residues. CDR3 nucleotide sequence: TGTGCCAGTAGTCGGAAGGGGTCCTACGAGCAGTACTTC. It translates to CASSRKGSYEQYF.

This rearrangement joins TRBV28 to TRBJ2-7, with D hard to call. The CDR3 is made up of 13 amino acids. Germline V gives CDR1 MDHEN, CDR2 SYDVKM. Trimming stripped 5 bases from V and 4 bases from J, with 12 bases between. As DNA, the CDR3 is TGTGCCAGCAGTCAACTTCCCCGATACGAGCAGTACTTC. Translated, it gives CASSQLPRYEQYF.

The chain uses TRBV6-5 and TRBJ2-5, with D perhaps TRBD2 (5 bases). The V gene lost 0 bases and the J gene lost 5 bases, with 16 bases spanning the gap. The CDR3 is 16 amino acids. Germline assignment: CDR1 MNHEY and CDR2 SVGAGI. CDR3: CASSYSTGPAGETQYF. The CDR3 nucleotides are TGTGCCAGCAGTTACTCGACCGGGCCGGCGGGTGAGACCCAGTACTTC.

This clone was detected only once. As DNA, the CDR3 is TGTGCCACCAGTGCGCAGGGGGCGCGAAGCACAGATACGCAGTATTTT. Its translation: CATSAQGARSTDTQYF. The genes are TRBV24-1 and TRBJ2-3; TRBD1 matches 8 bases. The CDR3 has 16 amino acids. Trimming took 5 bases from V and 0 from J; bases not matched to a gene: 6. From germline, CDR1 is KGHDR and CDR2 SFDVKD.

A remark on this clone: Other DNA sequences within the sample encode an identical CDR3. The chain couples TRBV6-5 to TRBJ1-1; D gene uncertain. Germline assignment: CDR1 MNHEY and CDR2 SVGAGI. The CDR3 is 11 residues long. Trimming cost V 4 bases and J 5 bases, with 5 bases left between them. CDR3 protein: CASSSRTEAFF. In DNA, the CDR3 is TGTGCCAGCAGTTCGCGGACTGAAGCTTTCTTT.

The chain recombines TRBV30 with TRBJ2-1; 10 nucleotides match TRBD1. Looked up from germline, CDR1 is GTSNPN and CDR2 is SVGIG (reference sequence). The V and J ends lost 0 bases and 5 bases, in that order; junction bases with no gene match: 4. This CDR3 comprises 15 residues. The CDR3 nucleotides read TGTGCCTGGAGTGTGGGGACAGGGGACCACAATGAGCAGTTCTTC. Protein sequence: CAWSVGTGDHNEQFF.

The rearrangement joins TRBV4-1 to TRBJ1-4, with 7 bases matching TRBD1. Trimming at V came to 4 bases and at J to 0 bases, leaving 14 bases not matched to a gene. CDR3 length equals 19 residues. Germline CDR1 and CDR2: MGHRA and YSYEKL. CDR3 sequence reads: CASSPSPGTATATNEKLFF. The CDR3 DNA follows: TGCGCCAGCAGCCCGTCCCCCGGGACAGCAACGGCAACTAATGAAAAACTGTTTTTT.